Below, 19 T cell receptor beta chains from the same sample are listed, as sequenced in a study of T cells in Graves' hyperthyroidism and ophthalmopathy. RNA transcripts provided the source from which TCR beta CDR3 regions were amplified. HTBI primers were employed in a first-round RT-PCR of the TCR CDR3. One entry per CDR3 protein results from TCRdb running MiXCR on the multiplex PCR reads. The data hold around 210,000 distinct CDR3 sequences, with less than 20% observed a single time. The specimen sequenced was blood. The receptor source for this set is a woman aged 50 to 60 with Graves' hyperthyroidism.

A word on this clonotype: Since a much larger clone is just one base distant, this may be a read error. The chain carries TRBV9 and TRBJ2-7, with 7 bases aligning to TRBD1. Per germline, CDR1 SGDLS and CDR2 YYNGEE. Trimming took 0 bases from V and 2 from J; bases not matched to a gene: 5. CDR3 length: 15 amino acids. The CDR3, as DNA: TGTGCCAGCAGCGTAGCCAGGACAGGAGCCTACGAGCAGTACTTC. As protein: CASSVARTGAYEQYF.

V is TRBV6-1 and J is TRBJ2-7, with 9 bases lining up with TRBD2. The junction had 5 bases not matched to a gene; V was cut back by 2 bases and J by 3 bases. Looked up from germline, CDR1 is MNHNS and CDR2 is SASEGT. The length of the CDR3 is 15 residues. The CDR3 DNA reads TGTGCCAGCAGTGAACCGGCGGGAGGGCTCTACGAGCAGTACTTC. Translating it yields CASSEPAGGLYEQYF.

This clonotype was counted ten times or more. V gene TRBV7-3 combines with J gene TRBJ2-1, with 10 bases identical to TRBD2. The CDR3 is made up of 16 amino acids. Germline V lookup: CDR1 SGHTA, CDR2 FQGTGA. Trimming cost V 1 base and J 6 bases; bases outside gene matches: 6. DNA of the CDR3: TGTGCCAGCAGCTTAAGGGCTAGCGGGAGCGTCAATGAGCAGTTCTTC. Residues: CASSLRASGSVNEQFF.

This clonotype has just a few counts. The rearrangement joins TRBV7-3 to TRBJ2-2; a possible D gene is TRBD1 (6 bases). The CDR3 totals 15 residues. CDR1 is SGHTA, CDR2 FQGTGA, per germline. V was trimmed by 0 bases and J by 6 bases, leaving 11 bases between them. CDR3: CASSLTTGSPGELFF. CDR3 nucleotide sequence: TGTGCCAGCAGCTTAACCACAGGGAGTCCCGGGGAGCTGTTTTTT.

This clonotype was recorded a few times. V usage is TRBV5-1 and J usage is TRBJ2-7; 14 bases fit TRBD2. Germline V lookup: CDR1 SGHRS, CDR2 YFSETQ. The CDR3 loop spans 17 amino acids. V lost 4 bases, J lost 4 bases, and 10 bases stayed unmatched. The CDR3 region is CASSGGTSGSPFYEQYF. DNA for the CDR3: TGCGCCAGCAGCGGGGGGACTAGCGGGAGTCCCTTTTACGAGCAGTACTTC.

CDR3 DNA: TGTGCCAGCACTAGGGACCCCGGGGTCCAGTACTTC. Translating it yields CASTRDPGVQYF. The J gene is TRBJ2-5, the V gene TRBV2; D assignment may be TRBD1 or TRBD2 (5 bases each). Trimming left V 7 bases short and J 10 bases short, with 16 bases between. Germline CDR1 and CDR2: SNHLY and FYNNEI. This CDR3 spans 12 amino acids.

This clonotype was counted only a few times. The chain has TRBV7-9 and TRBJ2-1; D is undetermined. The CDR3 runs to 17 residues. Trimming left V 3 bases short and J 5 bases short, with 20 bases between. Per germline, CDR1 SEHNR and CDR2 FQNEAQ (reference sequence). The chain's CDR3 is CASSFRSSATTHNEQFF. DNA for the CDR3: TGTGCCAGCAGCTTTCGTTCGTCGGCGACAACCCACAATGAGCAGTTCTTC.

This clonotype was counted at least ten times. The chain joins TRBV27 to TRBJ2-7, with 9 bases matching TRBD1. V was pared by 4 bases and J by 4 bases, with 5 bases of the junction left unmatched. The CDR3 has 14 residues. The V gene's germline CDR1 is MNHEY and CDR2 SMNVEV (reference sequence). DNA for the CDR3: TGTGCCAGCAGTTCAGAGACAGGGGGTTACGAGCAGTACTTC. It specifies CASSSETGGYEQYF.

In its sample, this clonotype was seen many times. The chain is built from TRBV2 and TRBJ1-2, with no clear D. Germline V gives CDR1 SNHLY, CDR2 FYNNEI. The germline V and J ends were trimmed by 0 bases and 7 bases, with 12 bases remaining between them. The CDR3 covers 14 residues. This chain's CDR3 is CASSEANPRGGYTF. In DNA, the CDR3 is TGTGCCAGCAGTGAAGCTAACCCACGGGGTGGCTACACCTTC.

In this sample, this clonotype turned up many times. The V gene is TRBV11-2, the J gene TRBJ1-3; D unclear. V lost 1 base and J lost 0, with 13 bases in between. The CDR3 is 17 residues long. CDR1 is SGHAT and CDR2 is FQNNGV in the germline V gene. The CDR3 protein is CASSLAFAGSSGNTIYF. The DNA for the CDR3 is TGTGCCAGCAGCTTAGCGTTTGCGGGGAGCTCTGGAAACACCATATATTTT.

This clonotype has at least ten counts. The rearrangement uses TRBV20-1 and TRBJ2-7; possibly TRBD2 for D (5 bases). Trimming left V 6 bases short and J 7 bases short, with 22 bases between. CDR3 size: 14 residues. The germline V gene has CDR1 DFQATT and CDR2 SNEGSKA (reference sequence). The CDR3 region is CSAEALAFFREQYF. The CDR3, as DNA: TGCAGTGCCGAGGCGCTAGCTTTTTTCCGGGAGCAGTACTTC.

This clonotype was counted between two and nine times. The V gene is TRBV6-1, the J gene TRBJ1-3; D may be TRBD1 (6 bases). The germline V gene encodes CDR1 MNHNS and CDR2 SASEGT. V dropped 6 bases and J dropped 3 bases, with 12 bases sitting between them. The CDR3 extends over 14 amino acids. DNA of the CDR3: TGTGCCAGCAGGGAACAGGGTAATGGAAACACCATATATTTT. The encoded protein is CASREQGNGNTIYF.

The rearrangement uses TRBV29-1 and TRBJ2-1, with no clear D. TRBJ2-7 matches the DNA end more closely, so the J call is doubtful. The CDR3 consists of 9 residues. Germline CDR1 is SQVTM and CDR2 is ANQGSEA. This CDR3 is CSVENEQYF. As DNA, the CDR3 is TGCAGCGTCGAAAATGAGCAGTACTTC.

The rearrangement uses TRBV7-8 and TRBJ2-3, with D possibly matching TRBD2 (6 bases). Germline assignment: CDR1 SGHVS and CDR2 FQNEAQ. Trimming shortened V by 1 base and J by 3 bases, and 14 bases separated the two germline ends. The CDR3 runs to 16 residues. The CDR3, as DNA: TGTGCCAGCAGCTTAGTGGTGGGAGGTGGGACAGATACGCAGTATTTT. It translates to CASSLVVGGGTDTQYF.

This clonotype was detected many times. This chain uses TRBV3-1 with TRBJ2-5; perhaps TRBD1 as D (5 bases). V lost 1 base to trimming and J lost 1 base, with 13 bases between them. Germline loops: CDR1 LGHDT, CDR2 YNNKEL (reference sequence). This CDR3 region has 16 residues. The CDR3 DNA follows: TGTGCCAGCAGCCAAGGGCGTGGGGCGACCCAAGAGACCCAGTACTTC. Protein: CASSQGRGATQETQYF.

This clonotype was counted ten times or more. The chain recombines TRBV18 with TRBJ2-5; D is uncertain. Germline assignment: CDR1 KGHSH and CDR2 LQKENI. V lost 4 bases, J lost 3 bases, and 9 bases lay in between. The CDR3 is made up of 13 amino acids. As DNA, the CDR3 is TGTGCCAGCTCACAAGGGCCCAAAGAGACCCAGTACTTC. The encoded protein is CASSQGPKETQYF.

The rearrangement uses TRBV19 and TRBJ1-5; D gene ambiguous. The CDR3 has 14 amino acids. The germline V gene has CDR1 LNHDA and CDR2 SQIVND (reference sequence). V gave up 1 base and J gave up 11 bases, with 15 bases separating them. CDR3 sequence (DNA): TGTGCCAGTAGTATAGGAGCTCCCGCCAGGACCCAGCATTTT. This encodes CASSIGAPARTQHF.

The rearrangement uses TRBV20-1 and TRBJ2-7; tentative D call: TRBD2 (6 bases). Germline values: CDR1 DFQATT, CDR2 SNEGSKA (reference sequence). The CDR3 consists of 16 residues. V dropped 0 bases and J dropped 4 bases, with 19 bases sitting between them. The chain's CDR3 is CSARELDGGPVYEQYF. The CDR3 coding sequence is TGCAGTGCTAGAGAATTGGATGGAGGGCCGGTTTACGAGCAGTACTTC.

This clonotype has only a few counts. The rearrangement uses TRBV4-1 and TRBJ2-1; possible D gene TRBD2, 7 bases. This CDR3 region has 15 residues. Germline lookup yields CDR1 MGHRA and CDR2 YSYEKL. The V end lost 4 bases, the J end lost 7 bases, and 17 bases lay between the germline ends. The CDR3: CASSPVRGGWNEQFF. The DNA for the CDR3 is TGCGCCAGCAGCCCGGTTAGGGGGGGTTGGAATGAGCAGTTCTTC.